This T cell receptor (beta chain) stems from a study of identical twins. Study findings and constraints: Where out-of-frame alpha sequences were twin-shared, they showed excess low generation probability. It was possible that invariant MAIT and iNKT cells partly confounded the zero-insertion analyses. Reduced insertions were recorded for abundant cord blood beta clonotypes, with no such pattern in memory repertoires.

TCRdb recomputed calls from the 5' RACE reads with MiXCR, one row per CDR3 protein. The table has more than 400,000 distinct CDR3 sequences, over 12% seen once. This CDR3 is 15 amino acids long. J gave up 2 bases and V 4 bases, and 5 bases lay outside the gene matches. The sample holds a few counts of this clonotype. Antigen specificity is unknown. Healthy Caucasians made up all donors. These same data were also listed under a study on yellow fever vaccine responses in identical twins.

The chain recombines TRBV12-3 or TRBV12-4 with TRBJ2-3, with 8 positions matching TRBD2. The source of this sequence is a young woman in good health. Sequencing was carried out using CD4+ T cells sorted from blood. This chain's CDR3 is CASSYEAGATDTQYF. CDR3 DNA: TGTGCCAGCAGTTACGAAGCGGGGGCCACAGATACGCAGTATTTT.